Following are 20 T cell receptor beta chains from one sample sequenced in a study of blood T cell repertoires in COVID-19. Sequencing used immunoSEQ multiplex PCR; TCRdb keeps in-frame clones, though not all of them. The sample consists of roughly 27,000 clones, 80% of them appearing once. The sample was peripheral blood. These receptors were taken from a woman in her 70s with acute or convalescent COVID-19.

This chain connects TRBV11-3 to TRBJ2-1, with TRBD2 matching 8 bases. The V gene's germline CDR1 is SGHNT and CDR2 YENEEA. The CDR3 runs to 14 residues. With 5 bases clipped from V and 8 bases from J, the junction kept 8 bases outside the gene matches. DNA for the CDR3: TGTGCCAGCAGCCTCGGGACTAGTGTCGATGAGCAGTTCTTC. Protein product: CASSLGTSVDEQFF.

V gene TRBV6-2 or TRBV6-3 combines with J gene TRBJ2-5, with TRBD2 matching over 8 bases. CDR1 and CDR2 from the germline V gene are MNHEY and SVGEGT. The CDR3 spans 16 residues. The V gene end was trimmed by 0 bases and the J gene end by 0 bases; junction bases not matched to a gene: 3. This chain's CDR3 is CASSYSGGGYQETQYF. In DNA, the CDR3 is TGTGCCAGCAGTTACTCTGGCGGGGGGTACCAAGAGACCCAGTACTTC.

The J gene is TRBJ1-5, the V gene TRBV6-2 or TRBV6-3; D perhaps matches TRBD1 (5 bases). There are 14 residues in the CDR3. Germline CDR1 is MNHEY and CDR2 is SVGEGT. V shed 5 bases and J shed 3 bases, with 11 bases lying between them. The CDR3 spells CASSTGGDNQPQHF. CDR3 bases: TGTGCCAGCAGTACGGGGGGGGACAATCAGCCCCAGCATTTT.

This chain joins TRBV3-1 (or the pseudogene TRBV3-2) and TRBJ1-6; weak D call: TRBD1 (6 bases). V gave up 0 bases and J gave up 10 bases, with 16 bases separating them. The CDR3 contains 16 residues. Germline loops: CDR1 LGHDT, CDR2 YNNKEL (reference sequence). CDR3 in DNA: TGTGCCAGCAGCCAAGACTTGGGGGGGCCCGGATCACCCCTCCACTTT. This translates into CASSQDLGGPGSPLHF.

J is TRBJ1-6 and V is TRBV4-2; 8 bases are a match to TRBD1. From germline, CDR1 is LGHNA and CDR2 YNFKEQ. The V and J ends lost 3 bases and 13 bases, in that order; junction bases with no gene match: 11. The CDR3 runs 15 residues. CDR3 in DNA: TGTGCCAGCAGCCAGTCTGGGACAGGAGTTCGGCCCCTCCACTTT. This codes for CASSQSGTGVRPLHF.

The chain links TRBV19 to TRBJ2-7; the D is unclear. The germline gives CDR1 LNHDA, CDR2 SQIVND (reference sequence). The CDR3 length is 13 residues. The V end lost 4 bases, the J end lost 4 bases, and 11 bases lay between the germline ends. The CDR3 reads CASSSLLPYEQYF. The DNA for the CDR3 is TGTGCCAGTAGTAGCCTACTTCCATACGAGCAGTACTTC. The full variable domain, in which reference TRBV19 and TRBJ2-7 provide the parts outside the CDR3, is DGGITQSPKYLFRKEGQNVTLSCEQNLNHDAMYWYRQDPGQGLRLIYYSQIVNDFQKGDIAEGYSVSREKKESFPLTVTSAQKNPTAFYLCASSSLLPYEQYFGPGTRLTVT.

This clone came up once. The V and J genes are TRBV9 and TRBJ2-2; 10 bases agree with TRBD2. The CDR3 contains 19 residues. V shed 0 bases and J 3 bases; nucleotides not matched to a gene: 11. The V gene's germline CDR1 is SGDLS and CDR2 YYNGEE. The CDR3 reads CASSVGLRSGGADTGELFF. DNA of the CDR3: TGTGCCAGCAGCGTAGGTCTCCGAAGCGGGGGGGCCGACACCGGGGAGCTGTTTTTT. The full variable domain, completed using reference TRBV9 and TRBJ2-2, is DSGVTQTPKHLITATGQRVTLRCSPRSGDLSVYWYQQSLDQGLQFLIQYYNGEERAKGNILERFSAQQFPDLHSELNLSSLELGDSALYFCASSVGLRSGGADTGELFFGEGSRLTVL.

The chain employs TRBV28 and TRBJ2-3; 10 nucleotides line up with TRBD1. The CDR3 runs 12 residues. CDR1 and CDR2 (germline): MDHEN, SYDVKM. V was pared by 5 bases and J by 14 bases, with 7 bases of the junction left unmatched. The CDR3 nucleotides are TGTGCCAGCAGTACGCAGACAGGGGGCAGGTATTTT. Translated: CASSTQTGGRYF.

Only one count was recorded for this clone. The chain couples TRBV29-1 to TRBJ2-5; 7 bases line up with TRBD2. The germline CDR1 and CDR2 sequences are SQVTM and ANQGSEA. V trimming: 7 bases; J trimming: 1 base; junction bases outside the gene matches: 6. This CDR3 has 13 residues. The CDR3 DNA follows: TGCAGCGGTTCCGGGAGGCGCCAAGAGACCCAGTACTTC. Translating it yields CSGSGRRQETQYF.

The chain has TRBV10-2 and TRBJ2-5; 7 nucleotides align to TRBD1. Germline CDR1 is WSHSY and CDR2 is SAAADI. The V segment lost 5 bases and the J segment 2 bases; nucleotides outside the gene matches: 8. This CDR3 has 15 amino acids. Here the CDR3 DNA reads TGCGCCAGCAGTACGACAGGGTTTGAGCAAGAGACCCAGTACTTC. As protein: CASSTTGFEQETQYF.

The V gene is TRBV6-6, the J gene TRBJ1-5; weak D call: TRBD1 (6 bases). CDR3 length: 14 residues. Germline CDR1 and CDR2: MNHNY and SVGAGI (reference sequence). The V end was cut by 6 bases, the J end by 0 bases, with 9 bases between. The CDR3: CASRGQLSNQPQHF. CDR3 DNA: TGTGCCAGCAGAGGACAGCTTAGCAATCAGCCCCAGCATTTT.

V and J are TRBV28 and TRBJ2-1, with D tentatively TRBD1 (5 bases). CDR3 length equals 14 residues. The germline gives CDR1 MDHEN, CDR2 SYDVKM. V lost 2 bases, J lost 7 bases, and 12 bases lay in between. CDR3 nucleotide sequence: TGTGCCAGCAGTTTAGTCAGGGCCCCTAATGAGCAGTTCTTC. It encodes CASSLVRAPNEQFF.

V gene TRBV27 combines with J gene TRBJ1-5; 9 bases are shared with TRBD1. The ends lost 5 bases at V and 3 bases at J; junction bases unmatched: 11. Germline CDR1 and CDR2: MNHEY and SMNVEV (reference sequence). The CDR3 extends over 17 amino acids. The CDR3 protein is CASSPMGRTGVNQPQHF. The CDR3 region has the DNA TGTGCCAGCAGTCCCATGGGACGGACAGGGGTCAATCAGCCCCAGCATTTT.

The chain recombines TRBV15 with TRBJ1-1; no clear D. The CDR3 is 16 residues long. The germline V gene has CDR1 LNHNV and CDR2 YYDKDF (reference sequence). V was trimmed by 0 bases and J by 4 bases, leaving 15 bases between them. CDR3 in DNA: TGTGCCACCAGCAGAGACCTTAGACCGGGATTCACTGAAGCTTTCTTT. This sequence encodes CATSRDLRPGFTEAFF.

The V call is TRBV30, the J call TRBJ2-4; 7 nucleotides agree with TRBD2. Germline V gene lookup returns CDR1 GTSNPN and CDR2 SVGIG (reference sequence). This CDR3 region has 13 residues. J was trimmed by 10 bases and V by 8 bases; bases with no gene match: 14. CDR3 DNA: TGTGCCGGGGGGGAGTCGCTTCTTCTTATTCAGTACTTC. Protein product: CAGGESLLLIQYF. Full variable domain (remainder filled in from reference TRBV30 and TRBJ2-4): SQTIHQWPATLVQPVGSPLSLECTVEGTSNPNLYWYRQAAGRGLQLLFYSVGIGQISSEVPQNLSASRPQDRQFILSSKKLLLSDSGFYLCAGGESLLLIQYFGAGTRLSVL.

This clone was detected ten times or more. The V and J genes are TRBV6-5 and TRBJ2-1, with 9 bases identical to TRBD2. CDR3 length: 14 residues. The trim removed 2 bases at V and 6 bases at J, leaving 2 bases unmatched. Per the germline V gene, CDR1 is MNHEY and CDR2 is SVGAGI. The CDR3 nucleotides are TGTGCCAGCAGTTACGCGGGGGGGCGCAATGAGCAGTTCTTC. Its protein is CASSYAGGRNEQFF.

This rearrangement joins TRBV29-1 to TRBJ1-5; 9 bases match TRBD1. The germline CDR1 and CDR2 sequences are SQVTM and ANQGSEA. The CDR3 runs 15 residues. The trim removed 3 bases at V and 4 bases at J, leaving 7 bases unmatched. The CDR3 here is CSVDRDRGRNQPQHF. The CDR3 DNA sequence: TGCAGCGTTGACCGCGACAGGGGGAGGAATCAGCCCCAGCATTTT.

This clone was counted between two and nine times. The chain carries TRBV4-1 and TRBJ2-1; D possibly corresponds to TRBD2 (5 bases). The CDR3 sequence is 19 residues long. The V gene's germline CDR1 is MGHRA and CDR2 YSYEKL. Trimming took 4 bases from V and 9 from J, leaving 31 bases between them. As DNA, the CDR3 is TGCGCCAGCAGCCGAGAATGGTCGACGGGGAACGGCGTATTTATTGAGCAGTTCTTC. Translating it yields CASSREWSTGNGVFIEQFF.

Relative to its sample, this clone is large. The chain couples TRBV6-2 or TRBV6-3 to TRBJ2-1; tentative D call: TRBD2 (5 bases). The CDR3 has 14 residues. V shed 6 bases and J shed 8 bases, with 17 bases lying between them. The germline CDR1 and CDR2 sequences are MNHEY and SVGEGT. CDR3 in DNA: TGTGCCAGCAGCCCCCCCGTAGTAGCGCATGAGCAGTTCTTC. The encoded protein is CASSPPVVAHEQFF.

The rearrangement links TRBV2 to TRBJ1-6; 8 bases agree with TRBD1. V shed 6 bases, J shed 9 bases, and the junction held 7 bases outside the gene matches. The length of the CDR3 is 14 residues. The germline CDR1 and CDR2 sequences are SNHLY and FYNNEI. The CDR3, as DNA: TGTGCCAGCAGATACAGGGGGGAAAGTTCACCCCTCCACTTT. It specifies CASRYRGESSPLHF.